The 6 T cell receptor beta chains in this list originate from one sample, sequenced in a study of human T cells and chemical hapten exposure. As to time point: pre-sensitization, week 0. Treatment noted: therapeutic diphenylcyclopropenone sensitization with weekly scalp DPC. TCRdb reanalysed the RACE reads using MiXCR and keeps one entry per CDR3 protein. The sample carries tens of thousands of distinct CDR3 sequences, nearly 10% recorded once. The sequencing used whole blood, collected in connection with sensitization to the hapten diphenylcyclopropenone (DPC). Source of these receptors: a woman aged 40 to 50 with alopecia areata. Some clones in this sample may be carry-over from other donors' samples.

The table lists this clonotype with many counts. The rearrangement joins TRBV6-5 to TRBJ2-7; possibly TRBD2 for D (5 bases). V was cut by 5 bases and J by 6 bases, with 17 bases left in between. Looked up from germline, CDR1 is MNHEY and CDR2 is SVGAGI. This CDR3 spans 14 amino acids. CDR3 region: CASSRTLAGGEQYF. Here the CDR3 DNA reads TGTGCCAGCAGTAGGACCCTGGCAGGAGGCGAGCAGTACTTC.

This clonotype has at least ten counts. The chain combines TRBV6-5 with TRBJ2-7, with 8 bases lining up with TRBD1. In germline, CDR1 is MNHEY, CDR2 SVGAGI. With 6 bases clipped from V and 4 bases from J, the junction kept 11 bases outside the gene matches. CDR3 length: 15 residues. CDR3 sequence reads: CASRGDRGSFYEQYF. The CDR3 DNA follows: TGTGCCAGCAGGGGAGACAGGGGTTCGTTTTACGAGCAGTACTTC.

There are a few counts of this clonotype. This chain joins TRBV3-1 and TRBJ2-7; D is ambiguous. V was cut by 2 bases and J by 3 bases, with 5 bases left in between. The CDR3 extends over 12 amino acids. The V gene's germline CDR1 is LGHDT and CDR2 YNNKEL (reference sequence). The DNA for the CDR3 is TGTGCCAGCAGCCAATCATTCTACGAGCAGTACTTC. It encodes CASSQSFYEQYF.

CDR3 nucleotide sequence: TGTGCCAGCAGTCTGGGACAGACAGAGACCCAGTACTTC. Encoded protein: CASSLGQTETQYF. The chain combines TRBV12-3 or TRBV12-4 with TRBJ2-5, with 7 bases identical to TRBD1. The CDR3 sequence is 13 residues long. V was clipped by 5 bases and J by 4 bases; unmatched bases: 4.

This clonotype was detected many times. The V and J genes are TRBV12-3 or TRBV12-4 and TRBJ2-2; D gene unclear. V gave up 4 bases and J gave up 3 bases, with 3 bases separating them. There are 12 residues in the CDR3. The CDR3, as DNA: TGTGCCAGCAGTTCCGACACCGGGGAGCTGTTTTTT. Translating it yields CASSSDTGELFF.

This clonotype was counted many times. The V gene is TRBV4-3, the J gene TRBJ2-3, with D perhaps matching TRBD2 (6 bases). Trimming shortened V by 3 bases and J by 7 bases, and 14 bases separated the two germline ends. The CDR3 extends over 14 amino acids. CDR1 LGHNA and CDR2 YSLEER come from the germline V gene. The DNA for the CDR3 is TGCGCCAGCAGCCAGGCAAAAAGCGGGTATACGCAGTATTTT. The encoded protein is CASSQAKSGYTQYF.